The source of this TCR beta chain is a study of T cells after yellow fever vaccination. Study observations and caveats: Detected again after the booster were most primary-vaccination clones, at 95% to 97% CD4 and 88% CD8.

Ten or more counts support this clonotype. Its specificity is unknown. One entry per CDR3 protein results from TCRdb running MiXCR on the 5' RACE reads. The sample consists of 310,000 or so distinct CDR3 sequences, less than 4.5% of them appearing once. This CDR3 has 16 residues. Trimming removed 0 bases from V and 2 bases from J; junction bases left unmatched: 8. Germline values: CDR1 DFQATT, CDR2 SNEGSKA (reference sequence). This specimen was PBMCs, taken on the day of the yellow fever booster vaccination. This TCR was recovered from a man aged 18 to 29 who received the YFV17D yellow fever vaccine. The chain links TRBV20-1 to TRBJ2-7, with 9 bases that match TRBD1. CDR3 region: CSARDEVDRGTYEQYF. The CDR3 region has the DNA TGCAGTGCTAGAGATGAGGTGGACAGGGGCACCTACGAGCAGTACTTC.